This TCR beta chain was sequenced during a study of blood T cells in healthy people across ages. This CDR3 is built from 13 residues. In germline, CDR1 is SGHNT, CDR2 YENEEA. V was clipped by 4 bases and J by 9 bases, with 13 bases between them. Comments on this clonotype: Antigen specificity is unknown.

A J-beta primer mix and a sample-barcoded 5' primer were used in a second PCR of about 6 to 12 cycles. TCRdb re-analysed the 5' RACE reads in MiXCR, keeping a single row per CDR3 protein. The table includes about 640,000 distinct CDR3 sequences, around 31% detected once. Study results and caveats: A roughly linear age-dependent decrease characterized TCR beta diversity per million T cells.

Per sample, at least 5.5 micrograms of total RNA were extracted. Sequenced: blood. This sequence joins TRBV11-3 and TRBJ2-1; D may be TRBD1 (6 bases). This receptor was obtained from a woman older than 75 in good health. CDR3 loop: CASSSGLGGEQFF. The CDR3 DNA follows: TGTGCCAGCAGCTCAGGCTTAGGGGGTGAGCAGTTCTTC.